This T cell receptor beta chain was recovered during a study of blood T cell repertoires in COVID-19. Generated by immunoSEQ multiplex PCR, the TCRdb table keeps only in-frame clones and is missing some. The sample includes 350,000 to 450,000 clones, around nine tenths seen only once; the top ten take 1.5% to 1.7%. J gave up 4 bases and V 8 bases, and 5 bases lay outside the gene matches. The CDR3 totals 14 residues. Germline V gene lookup returns CDR1 SGHTA and CDR2 FQGNSA. This clone has more than one count but fewer than ten. The rearrangement joins TRBV7-2 to TRBJ2-2; TRBD2 agrees at 9 bases. Sequenced input: peripheral blood. The clonotype comes from a woman aged 40-49 years with COVID-19, enrolled during active disease. DNA for the CDR3: TGTGCCAGCCGCGTGACTAGCGGCACCGGGGAGCTGTTTTTT. Translation: CASRVTSGTGELFF.